One TCR beta chain is described in this entry. What antigen it recognizes has not been identified. No quality values exist for individual bases; no much larger clone is one base distant. The germline V gene encodes CDR1 ENHRY and CDR2 SYGVKD. V lost 5 bases and J lost 3 bases; the stretch between them is 10 bases long. Spanning cysteine to phenylalanine, the CDR3 consists of 13 amino acids. CDR3 DNA is the only sequence kept; it has 39 bases, read in frame from the first base. No immune events, such as infections, were documented for the healthy donors during the collection period. Healthy-donor blood repertoires served as a training cohort to calibrate time-dependent variance in a beta-binomial model of T-cell clone differential abundance. The training cohort included around ten healthy donors, of whom 3 were female and 7 were male. The donors were between roughly 29 and 70 years old, with an average age of about 40 years. Whole blood from each healthy donor was obtained from a commercial supplier and was collected at three time points two to three weeks apart. For immunosequencing, genomic DNA was extracted from whole blood that had not been sorted.

The immunoSEQ Assay, which uses bias-controlled multiplex PCR amplification of genomic DNA, was used to profile TCRbeta CDR3 regions. Under the source paper's analysis protocol: The absolute abundance of each unique TCRbeta CDR3 region was quantified after sequences were collapsed and filtered. Differential abundance was tested with a binomial (Fisher-equivalent) model and with a beta-binomial model adding time-dependent variance fitted from healthy donors. Clones with fewer than 5 combined templates were removed, and a clone was called differentially abundant if the clone's Benjamini-Hochberg FDR was below 0.01. In the beta-binomial model, variance was expressed as a function of the total template count across the two samples, in the form v = (b*log(k)+a)^2. TCRdb took over this immuneACCESS table, retaining in-frame rearrangements with V and J assigned. Such tables are incomplete; in checked studies, under half of the missing clones stem from an unresolved V gene, and the remainder is unexplained. The DNA gave D and trimming, while V, J and clone size come from that table. Counted in this sample were fewer than 130,000 clones; roughly 90% of them appeared once. Of the sample, about 16% is held by the ten largest clones.

These data are taken from a study of identifying expanded T cells in peripheral blood (dated by TCRdb to the late 2010s). Regarding the complete study: Technical replicates were generated by sequencing separate aliquots of the same genomic DNA pool, and four replicates were compared pairwise.

Study-wide conclusions, independent of this receptor: About 1.3 differentially abundant clones were flagged by the binomial model between technical replicates, whereas about 15 and 18 were flagged over approximately two weeks and four weeks, respectively. The beta-binomial model significantly reduced the number of clones called differentially abundant and the false-positive rate across all healthy-donor time intervals. The authors expected that biological variance in healthy repertoires might rise further over much longer intervals, such as months to years. Variance in clone template counts between roughly two-week samples significantly increased with total template count across all healthy donors.

Sequenced sample: blood. The sequence came from a person aged 18-70 years in good health. The chain is assembled from TRBV10-3 and TRBJ2-5; there is no confident call for the D gene. The CDR3: CAISLRIEETQYF. The DNA sequence is given as TGTGCCATCAGTCTCCGCATAGAAGAGACCCAGTACTTC.